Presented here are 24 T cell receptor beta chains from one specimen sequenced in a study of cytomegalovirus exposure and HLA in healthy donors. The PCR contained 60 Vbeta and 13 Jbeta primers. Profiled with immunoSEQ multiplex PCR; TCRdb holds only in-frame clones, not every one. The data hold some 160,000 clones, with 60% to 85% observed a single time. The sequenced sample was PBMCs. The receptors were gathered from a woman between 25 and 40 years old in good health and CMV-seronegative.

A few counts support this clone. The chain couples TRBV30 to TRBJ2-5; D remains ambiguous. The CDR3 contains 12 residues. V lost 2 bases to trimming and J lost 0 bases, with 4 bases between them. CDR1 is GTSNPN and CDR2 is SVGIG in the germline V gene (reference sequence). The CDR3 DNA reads TGTGCCTGGAGTAACTACCAAGAGACCCAGTACTTC. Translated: CAWSNYQETQYF.

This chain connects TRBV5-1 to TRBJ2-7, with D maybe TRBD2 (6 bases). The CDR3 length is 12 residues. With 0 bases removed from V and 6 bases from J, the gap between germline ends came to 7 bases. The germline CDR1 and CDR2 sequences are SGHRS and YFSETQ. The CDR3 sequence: CASSLGGGEQYF. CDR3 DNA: TGCGCCAGCAGCTTGGGGGGAGGCGAGCAGTACTTC.

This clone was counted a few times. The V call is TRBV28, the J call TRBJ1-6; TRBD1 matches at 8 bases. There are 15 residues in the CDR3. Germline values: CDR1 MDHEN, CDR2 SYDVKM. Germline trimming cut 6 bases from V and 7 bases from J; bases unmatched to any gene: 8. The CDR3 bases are TGTGCCAGCAGGCCAAGGGACAGGCCCAATTCACCCCTCCACTTT. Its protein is CASRPRDRPNSPLHF.

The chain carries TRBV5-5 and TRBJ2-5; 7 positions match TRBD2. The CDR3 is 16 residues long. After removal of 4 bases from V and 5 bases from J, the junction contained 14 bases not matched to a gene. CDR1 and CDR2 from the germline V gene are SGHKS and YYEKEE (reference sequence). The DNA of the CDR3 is TGTGCCAGCAGCCAGAAAGCGGGGTCTTTGGGGGAGACCCAGTACTTC. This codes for CASSQKAGSLGETQYF.

The CDR3 is CASSLGQENTNSPLHF. CDR3 nucleotides: TGTGCCAGTAGTCTGGGACAGGAGAATACCAATTCACCCCTCCACTTT. The chain uses TRBV19 and TRBJ1-6; 8 nucleotides align to TRBD1. This CDR3 is 16 amino acids long. Germline values: CDR1 LNHDA, CDR2 SQIVND (reference sequence). The V and J ends lost 5 bases and 7 bases, in that order; junction bases with no gene match: 10.

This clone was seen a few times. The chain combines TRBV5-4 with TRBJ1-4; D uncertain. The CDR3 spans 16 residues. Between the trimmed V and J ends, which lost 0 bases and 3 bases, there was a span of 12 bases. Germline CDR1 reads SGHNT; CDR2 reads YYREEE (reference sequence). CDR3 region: CASSLAGVRSNEKLFF. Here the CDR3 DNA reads TGTGCCAGCAGCTTGGCCGGGGTCCGCTCTAATGAAAAACTGTTTTTT. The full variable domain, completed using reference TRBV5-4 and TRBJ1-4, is ETGVTQSPTHLIKTRGQQVTLRCSSQSGHNTVSWYQQALGQGPQFIFQYYREEENGRGNFPPRFSGLQFPNYSSELNVNALELDDSALYLCASSLAGVRSNEKLFFGSGTQLSVL.

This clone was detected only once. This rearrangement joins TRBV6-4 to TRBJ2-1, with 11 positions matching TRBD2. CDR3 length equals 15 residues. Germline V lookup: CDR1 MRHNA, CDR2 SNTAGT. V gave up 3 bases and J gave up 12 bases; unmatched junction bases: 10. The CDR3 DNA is TGTGCCAGCAGTGAATACGCTAGCGGGGGGTTTGGGCAGTTCTTC. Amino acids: CASSEYASGGFGQFF.

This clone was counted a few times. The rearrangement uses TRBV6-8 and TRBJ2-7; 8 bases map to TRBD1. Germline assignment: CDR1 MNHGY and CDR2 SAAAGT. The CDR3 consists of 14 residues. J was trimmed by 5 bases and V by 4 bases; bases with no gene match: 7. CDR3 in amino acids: CASSSPRTGNEQYF. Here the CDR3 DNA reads TGTGCCAGCAGTTCCCCCCGGACAGGGAACGAGCAGTACTTC.

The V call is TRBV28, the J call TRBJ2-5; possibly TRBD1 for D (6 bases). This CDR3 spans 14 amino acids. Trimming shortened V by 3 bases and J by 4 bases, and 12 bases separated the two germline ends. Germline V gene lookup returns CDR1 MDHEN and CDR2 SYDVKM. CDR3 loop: CASSFVDRPETQYF. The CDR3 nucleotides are TGTGCCAGCAGTTTCGTGGACAGACCAGAGACCCAGTACTTC.

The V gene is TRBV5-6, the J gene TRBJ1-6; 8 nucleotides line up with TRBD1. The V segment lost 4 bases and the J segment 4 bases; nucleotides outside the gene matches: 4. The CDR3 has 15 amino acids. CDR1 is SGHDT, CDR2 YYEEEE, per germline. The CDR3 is CASSPRTGYNSPLHF. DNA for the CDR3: TGTGCCAGCAGCCCTCGGACAGGGTATAATTCACCCCTCCACTTT.

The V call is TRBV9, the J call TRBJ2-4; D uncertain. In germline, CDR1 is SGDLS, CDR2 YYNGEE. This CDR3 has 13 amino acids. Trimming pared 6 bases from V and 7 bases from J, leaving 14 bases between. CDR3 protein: CASMALARNIQYF. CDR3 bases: TGTGCCAGCATGGCCTTGGCGAGGAACATTCAGTACTTC.

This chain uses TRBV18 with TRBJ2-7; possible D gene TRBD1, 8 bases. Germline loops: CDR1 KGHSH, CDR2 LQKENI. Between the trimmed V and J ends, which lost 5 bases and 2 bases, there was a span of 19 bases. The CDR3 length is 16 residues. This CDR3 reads CASSYSYRGGTYEQYF. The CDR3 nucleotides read TGTGCCAGCTCATACTCTTACAGGGGGGGAACCTACGAGCAGTACTTC.

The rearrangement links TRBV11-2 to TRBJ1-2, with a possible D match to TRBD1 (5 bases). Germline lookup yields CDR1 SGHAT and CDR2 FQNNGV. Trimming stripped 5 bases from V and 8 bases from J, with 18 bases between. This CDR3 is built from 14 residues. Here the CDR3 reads CASSTPTQGSGYTF. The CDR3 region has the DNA TGTGCCAGCAGCACACCAACTCAGGGTTCGGGCTACACCTTC. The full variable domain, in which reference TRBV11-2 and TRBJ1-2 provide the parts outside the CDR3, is EAGVAQSPRYKIIEKRQSVAFWCNPISGHATLYWYQQILGQGPKLLIQFQNNGVVDDSQLPKDRFSAERLKGVDSTLKIQPAKLEDSAVYLCASSTPTQGSGYTFGSGTRLTVV.

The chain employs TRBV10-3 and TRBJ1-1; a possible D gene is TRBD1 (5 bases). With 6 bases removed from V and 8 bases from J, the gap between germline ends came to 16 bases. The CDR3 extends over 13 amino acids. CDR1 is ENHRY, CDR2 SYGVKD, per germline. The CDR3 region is CAIRTGLPREAFF. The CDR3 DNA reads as TGTGCCATCAGGACGGGACTTCCCAGAGAAGCTTTCTTT.

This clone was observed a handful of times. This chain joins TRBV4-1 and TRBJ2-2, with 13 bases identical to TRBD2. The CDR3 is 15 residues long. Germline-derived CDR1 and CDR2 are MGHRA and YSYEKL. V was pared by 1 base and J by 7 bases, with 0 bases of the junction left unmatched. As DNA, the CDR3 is TGCGCCAGCAGCCAAGGACTAGCGGGGGGCGGGGAGCTGTTTTTT. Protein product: CASSQGLAGGGELFF.

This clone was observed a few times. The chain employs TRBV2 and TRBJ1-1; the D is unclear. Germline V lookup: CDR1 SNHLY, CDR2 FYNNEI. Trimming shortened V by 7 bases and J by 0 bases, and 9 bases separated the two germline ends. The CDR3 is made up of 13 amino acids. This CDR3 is CASKQQMNTEAFF. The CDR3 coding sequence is TGTGCCAGCAAACAACAGATGAACACTGAAGCTTTCTTT.

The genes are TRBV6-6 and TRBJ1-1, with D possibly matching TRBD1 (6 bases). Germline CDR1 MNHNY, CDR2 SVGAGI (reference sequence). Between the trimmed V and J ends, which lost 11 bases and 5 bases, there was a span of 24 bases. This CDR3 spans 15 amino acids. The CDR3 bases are TGTGCCTCACAGGGCGGGAGTTCAGTGAGGACTGAAGCTTTCTTT. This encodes CASQGGSSVRTEAFF.

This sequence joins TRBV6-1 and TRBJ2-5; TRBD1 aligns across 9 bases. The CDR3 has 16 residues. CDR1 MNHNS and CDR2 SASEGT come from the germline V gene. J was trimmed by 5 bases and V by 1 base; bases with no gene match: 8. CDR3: CASSEVDRGAGETQYF. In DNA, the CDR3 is TGTGCCAGCAGTGAAGTGGACAGGGGCGCGGGGGAGACCCAGTACTTC.

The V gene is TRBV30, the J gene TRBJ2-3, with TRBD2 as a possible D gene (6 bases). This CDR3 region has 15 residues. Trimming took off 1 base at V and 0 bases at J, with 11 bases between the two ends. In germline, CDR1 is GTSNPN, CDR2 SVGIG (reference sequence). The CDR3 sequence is CAWSDGTLSTDTQYF. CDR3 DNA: TGTGCCTGGAGTGACGGGACTCTTAGCACAGATACGCAGTATTTT.

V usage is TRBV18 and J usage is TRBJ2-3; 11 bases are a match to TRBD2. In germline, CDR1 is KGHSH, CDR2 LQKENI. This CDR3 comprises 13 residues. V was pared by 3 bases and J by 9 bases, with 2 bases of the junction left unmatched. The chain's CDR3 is CASSPASGGTQYF. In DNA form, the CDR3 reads TGTGCCAGCTCACCGGCTAGCGGGGGGACGCAGTATTTT.

The CDR3 reads CASSQGQEFTEAFF. The CDR3 DNA reads as TGTGCCAGCAGTCAGGGACAGGAATTCACTGAAGCTTTCTTT. The chain recombines TRBV28 with TRBJ1-1; 8 positions agree with TRBD1. V lost 5 bases, J lost 4 bases, and 6 bases stayed unmatched. Per the germline V gene, CDR1 is MDHEN and CDR2 is SYDVKM. This CDR3 has 14 residues.

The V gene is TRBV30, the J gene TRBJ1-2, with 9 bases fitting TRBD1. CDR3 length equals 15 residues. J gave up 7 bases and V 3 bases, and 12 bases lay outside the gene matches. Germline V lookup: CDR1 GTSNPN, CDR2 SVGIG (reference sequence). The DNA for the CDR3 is TGTGCCTGGAGACCCAAGGCGGGACAGGGCGGTGGCTACACCTTC. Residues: CAWRPKAGQGGGYTF.

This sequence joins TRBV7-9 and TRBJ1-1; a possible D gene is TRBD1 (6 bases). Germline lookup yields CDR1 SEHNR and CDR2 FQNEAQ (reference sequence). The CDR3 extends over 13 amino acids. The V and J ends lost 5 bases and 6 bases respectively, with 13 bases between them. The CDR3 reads CASSLTGKAEAFF. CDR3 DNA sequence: TGTGCCAGCAGCCTAACAGGGAAGGCTGAAGCTTTCTTT.

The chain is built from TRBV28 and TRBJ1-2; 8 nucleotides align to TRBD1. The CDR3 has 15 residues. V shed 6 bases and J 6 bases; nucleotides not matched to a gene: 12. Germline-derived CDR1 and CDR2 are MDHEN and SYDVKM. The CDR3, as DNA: TGTGCCAGCAGCCCCCTGGGGCAGGGGGCGAATGGCTACACCTTC. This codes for CASSPLGQGANGYTF.